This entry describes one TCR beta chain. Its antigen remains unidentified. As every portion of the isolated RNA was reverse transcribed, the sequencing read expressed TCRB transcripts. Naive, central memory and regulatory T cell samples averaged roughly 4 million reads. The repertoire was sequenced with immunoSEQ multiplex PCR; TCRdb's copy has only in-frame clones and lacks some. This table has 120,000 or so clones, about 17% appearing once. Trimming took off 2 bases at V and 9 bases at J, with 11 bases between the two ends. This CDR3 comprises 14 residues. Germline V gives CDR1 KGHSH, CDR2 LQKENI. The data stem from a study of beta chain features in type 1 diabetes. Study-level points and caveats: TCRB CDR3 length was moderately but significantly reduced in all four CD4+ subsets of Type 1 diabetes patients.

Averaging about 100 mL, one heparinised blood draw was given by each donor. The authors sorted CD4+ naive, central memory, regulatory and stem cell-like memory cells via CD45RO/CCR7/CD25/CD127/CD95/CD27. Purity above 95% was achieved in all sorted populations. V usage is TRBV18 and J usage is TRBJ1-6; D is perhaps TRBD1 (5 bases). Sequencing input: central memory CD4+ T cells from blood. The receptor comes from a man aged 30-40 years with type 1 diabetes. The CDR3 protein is CASSPDRWGSPLHF. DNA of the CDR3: TGTGCCAGCTCACCAGACAGATGGGGTTCACCCCTCCACTTT.